The present T cell receptor (beta chain) was sequenced within a study of blood T cells in healthy people across ages. Study results and caveats: Estimated diversity across one million T cells was deemed an underestimate. Observed TCR beta diversity showed a strong correlation with the percentage of naive T cells as measured by flow cytometry.

Regarding this clonotype: Its antigen is not known.

V dropped 2 bases and J dropped 4 bases, with 11 bases sitting between them. Germline loops: CDR1 SGHVS, CDR2 FNYEAQ. The CDR3 runs to 14 residues. A J-beta primer mix and a sample-barcoded 5' primer were used in a second PCR of roughly 6 to 11 cycles. A minimum of 2.5 million CDR3-containing paired-end reads was obtained for each sample. TCRdb itself ran the 5' RACE reads through MiXCR, one entry per CDR3 protein. The table includes approximately 800,000 distinct CDR3 sequences, roughly 25% detected once. This sample was also put to use in a study of T cells of mothers and their children. According to that study: Every mother produced more than 8 million TCR beta CDR3 reads, whereas every child provided several million.

This clonotype was sampled from a boy aged 10-17 years in good health. The chain employs TRBV7-6 and TRBJ2-5; no definite D call. The sample was blood. The CDR3 region is CASSLYALGETQYF. CDR3 nucleotide sequence: TGTGCCAGCAGCTTATATGCCCTAGGAGAGACCCAGTACTTC.